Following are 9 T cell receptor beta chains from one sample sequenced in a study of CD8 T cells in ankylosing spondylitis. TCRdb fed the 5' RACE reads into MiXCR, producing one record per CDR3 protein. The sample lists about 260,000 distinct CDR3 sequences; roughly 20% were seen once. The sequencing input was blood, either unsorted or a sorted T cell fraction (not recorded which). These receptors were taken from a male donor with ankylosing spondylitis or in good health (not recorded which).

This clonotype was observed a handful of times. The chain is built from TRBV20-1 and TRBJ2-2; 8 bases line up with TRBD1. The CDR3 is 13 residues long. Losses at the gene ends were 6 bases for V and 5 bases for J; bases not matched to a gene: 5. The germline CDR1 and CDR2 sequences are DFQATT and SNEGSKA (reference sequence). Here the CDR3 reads CSAMDRVTGELFF. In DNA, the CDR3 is TGCAGTGCGATGGACAGGGTAACCGGGGAGCTGTTTTTT.

For the CDR3, the DNA is TGTGCCAGCAGTGACAGAGGAGGCTCGGGCGCCAAAAACATTCAGTACTTC. The encoded protein is CASSDRGGSGAKNIQYF. This chain joins TRBV2 and TRBJ2-4, with D possibly being TRBD2 (5 bases). This CDR3 has 17 residues. Trimming removed 3 bases from V and 1 base from J, with 16 bases in between. Germline V lookup: CDR1 SNHLY, CDR2 FYNNEI.

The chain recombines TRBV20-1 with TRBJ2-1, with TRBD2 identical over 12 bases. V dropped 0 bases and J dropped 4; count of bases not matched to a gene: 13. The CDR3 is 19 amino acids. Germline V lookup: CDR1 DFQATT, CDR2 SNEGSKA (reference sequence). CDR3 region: CSAREEASGRARLYNEQFF. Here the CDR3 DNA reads TGCAGTGCTAGAGAGGAGGCTAGCGGGAGGGCTCGGCTATACAATGAGCAGTTCTTC.

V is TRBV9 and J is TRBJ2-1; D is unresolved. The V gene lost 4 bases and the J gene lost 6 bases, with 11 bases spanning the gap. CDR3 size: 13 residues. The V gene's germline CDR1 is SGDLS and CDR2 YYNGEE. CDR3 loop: CASSSLTLNEQFF. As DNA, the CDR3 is TGTGCCAGCAGCAGCCTCACGCTCAATGAGCAGTTCTTC.

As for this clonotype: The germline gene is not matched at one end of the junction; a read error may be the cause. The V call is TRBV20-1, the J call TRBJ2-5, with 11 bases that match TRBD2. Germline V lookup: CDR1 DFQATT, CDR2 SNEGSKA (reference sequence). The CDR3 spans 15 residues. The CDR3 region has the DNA TGCAGTGCTAGAGATACTAGCGGGAGAGGAGAGACCCAGTGCTTC. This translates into CSARDTSGRGETQCF.

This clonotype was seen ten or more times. CDR3 protein: CSATLWLAGVEDTQYF. CDR3 nucleotide sequence: TGCAGTGCCACCCTCTGGCTAGCGGGAGTTGAGGATACGCAGTATTTT. This sequence joins TRBV20-1 and TRBJ2-3, with 10 nucleotides matching TRBD2. The ends lost 6 bases at V and 6 bases at J; junction bases unmatched: 15. The germline gives CDR1 DFQATT, CDR2 SNEGSKA (reference sequence). CDR3 length: 16 residues.

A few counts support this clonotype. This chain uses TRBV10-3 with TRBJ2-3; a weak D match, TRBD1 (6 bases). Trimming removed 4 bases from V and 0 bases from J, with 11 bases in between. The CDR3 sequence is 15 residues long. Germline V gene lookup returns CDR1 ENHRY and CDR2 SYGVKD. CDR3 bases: TGTGCCATCAGTGGGCAGGGGCCCAGCACAGATACGCAGTATTTT. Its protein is CAISGQGPSTDTQYF.

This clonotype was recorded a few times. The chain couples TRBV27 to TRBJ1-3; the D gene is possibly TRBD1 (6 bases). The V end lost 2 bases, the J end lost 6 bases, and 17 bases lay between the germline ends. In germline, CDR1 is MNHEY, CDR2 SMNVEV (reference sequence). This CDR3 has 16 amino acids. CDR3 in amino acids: CASSLPPIDRINTIYF. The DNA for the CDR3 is TGTGCCAGCAGTTTACCCCCGATCGACAGGATAAACACCATATATTTT.

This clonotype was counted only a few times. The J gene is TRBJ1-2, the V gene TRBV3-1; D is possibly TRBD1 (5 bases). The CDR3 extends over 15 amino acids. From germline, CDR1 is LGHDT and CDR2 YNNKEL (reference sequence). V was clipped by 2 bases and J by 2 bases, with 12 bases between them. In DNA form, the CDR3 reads TGTGCCAGCAGCCAAATCAGGACACCGAACTATGGCTACACCTTC. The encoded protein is CASSQIRTPNYGYTF.